This is a list of T cell receptor beta chains from one sample in a study of blood T cell repertoires in COVID-19. Assay used: immunoSEQ multiplex PCR; TCRdb lists only in-frame clones, some missing. The table shows some 100,000 clones, with about 86% occurring only once. Sequenced material: peripheral blood. The origin of the receptors is a human donor in a cohort sampled during active COVID-19. The CDR3 runs from the conserved cysteine through the conserved F or W. The D gene is left open where the match is weak. Clone size, where shown, is once, few, many, or a class for clones that have expanded.

CDR3aa	CDR3nt	abundance	d_gene	v_gene	len	j_gene
CASRSRTGSNQPQHF	TGTGCCAGCAGAAGTCGGACAGGGAGTAATCAGCCCCAGCATTTT	NA	TRBD1	TRBV2	15	TRBJ1-5
CASSPTQGYEQYF	TGTGCCAGCAGCCCAACACAGGGTTACGAGCAGTACTTC	once	NA	TRBV5-4	13	TRBJ2-7
CASRETSGSYEQYF	TGTGCCAGCCGGGAGACTAGCGGGAGTTACGAGCAGTACTTC	NA	TRBD2	TRBV11-2	14	TRBJ2-7
CASTGQSYEQYF	TGTGCCAGCACAGGACAGTCCTACGAGCAGTACTTC	NA	NA	TRBV25-1	12	TRBJ2-7
CASSFGQANTGELFF	TGTGCCAGCAGCTTCGGACAGGCGAACACCGGGGAGCTGTTTTTT	NA	TRBD1	TRBV9	15	TRBJ2-2
CASSKQTGELFF	TGTGCCAGTTCTAAGCAAACCGGGGAGCTGTTTTTT	NA	NA	TRBV19	12	TRBJ2-2
CATSRGDYSYEQYF	TGTGCCACCAGCAGGGGCGACTACTCCTACGAGCAGTACTTC	NA	NA	TRBV15	14	TRBJ2-7
CASSAEGTENSALHF	TGTGCCAGCAGCGCCGAAGGGACAGAGAATTCAGCCCTCCACTTT	NA	TRBD1	TRBV9	15	TRBJ1-6
CASSIGGLAGNEQFF	TGTGCCAGTAGTATAGGGGGACTAGCGGGAAACGAGCAGTTCTTC	NA	TRBD2	TRBV19	15	TRBJ2-1
CASSYRFSSYEQYF	TGTGCCAGCAGTTACCGGTTTAGCTCCTACGAGCAGTACTTC	NA	NA	TRBV6-5	14	TRBJ2-7
CASSPGLAGVGDTQYF	TGTGCCAGCAGCCCTGGACTAGCGGGAGTCGGGGATACGCAGTATTTT	NA	TRBD2	TRBV4-2	16	TRBJ2-3
CASSLGGVLPNYGYTF	TGTGCCAGCAGCTTGGGGGGGGTCCTCCCAAACTATGGCTACACCTTC	NA	NA	TRBV5-4	16	TRBJ1-2
CAGGQGMVGEQYF	TGTGCCGGGGGACAGGGGATGGTGGGAGAGCAGTACTTC	NA	TRBD1	TRBV30	13	TRBJ2-7
CASSPGQRVLAETQYF	TGTGCCAGCAGTCCGGGACAGAGGGTTCTGGCGGAGACCCAGTACTTC	once	TRBD1	TRBV28	16	TRBJ2-5
CASSIGTGVGATEAFF	TGTGCCAGCAGTATCGGGACAGGGGTTGGGGCAACTGAAGCTTTCTTT	NA	TRBD1	TRBV6-2/TRBV6-3	16	TRBJ1-1
CASSLGRTSGGPRTQYF	TGTGCCAGCAGCTTAGGGCGGACTAGCGGGGGTCCCAGGACCCAGTACTTC	NA	TRBD2	TRBV7-8	17	TRBJ2-5
CASSQTVQETQYF	TGTGCCAGCAGCCAAACTGTTCAAGAGACCCAGTACTTC	NA	NA	TRBV16	13	TRBJ2-5
CASSVIQGIRTDTQYF	TGCGCCAGCAGTGTAATACAGGGAATCCGCACAGATACGCAGTATTTT	NA	NA	TRBV10-2	16	TRBJ2-3
CAWSSQNEKLFF	TGTGCCTGGAGTTCCCAAAATGAAAAACTGTTTTTT	NA	NA	TRBV30	12	TRBJ1-4
CASTQGQGAGYGYTF	TGTGCCAGCACCCAGGGACAGGGGGCTGGCTATGGCTACACCTTC	NA	TRBD1	TRBV28	15	TRBJ1-2
CASRFGGNTGELFF	TGTGCCAGCCGCTTTGGCGGGAACACCGGGGAGCTGTTTTTT	NA	NA	TRBV28	14	TRBJ2-2
CASSPGQGGNQPQHF	TGTGCCAGCAGTCCGGGACAGGGCGGCAATCAGCCCCAGCATTTT	NA	TRBD1	TRBV11-2	15	TRBJ1-5
CASSLGRRGRVDTEAFF	TGCGCCAGCAGCTTGGGTCGCAGGGGGCGCGTGGACACTGAAGCTTTCTTT	few	TRBD1	TRBV5-1	17	TRBJ1-1
CASSFRVGGYTF	TGTGCCAGCAGCTTCAGGGTAGGGGGCTACACCTTC	NA	NA	TRBV5-6	12	TRBJ1-2
CASSLRRGENHSTDTQYF	TGTGCCAGCAGTTTGCGGCGGGGCGAAAACCACAGCACAGATACGCAGTATTTT	NA	NA	TRBV27	18	TRBJ2-3
CASSQDAAREAGANVLTF	TGCGCCAGCAGCCAAGACGCGGCCAGGGAGGCTGGGGCCAACGTCCTGACTTTC	NA	NA	TRBV4-1	18	TRBJ2-6
CAWRGGKMNTEAFF	TGTGCCTGGAGGGGAGGAAAGATGAACACTGAAGCTTTCTTT	NA	NA	TRBV30	14	TRBJ1-1
CASSGTGGETQYF	TGTGCCAGCAGCGGGACAGGGGGAGAGACCCAGTACTTC	NA	TRBD1	TRBV12-3/TRBV12-4	13	TRBJ2-5
CASSKQASGSGNEQFF	TGTGCCAGCAGCAAGCAGGCTAGCGGGAGTGGGAATGAGCAGTTCTTC	NA	TRBD2	TRBV6-6	16	TRBJ2-1
CASSKTGPFSGNTIYF	TGTGCCAGTAGTAAGACAGGACCATTCTCTGGAAACACCATATATTTT	NA	NA	TRBV19	16	TRBJ1-3
CASRFRQGGSYEQYF	TGTGCCAGCAGGTTCCGACAGGGAGGCTCCTACGAGCAGTACTTC	NA	NA	TRBV7-6	15	TRBJ2-7
CASSHTGFSGSSTDTQYF	TGTGCCAGCAGCCACACTGGGTTTTCCGGGAGCAGCACAGATACGCAGTATTTT	NA	NA	TRBV14	18	TRBJ2-3
CASTPEGSYEQYF	TGTGCCAGCACCCCGGAGGGATCCTACGAGCAGTACTTC	NA	NA	TRBV12-3/TRBV12-4	13	TRBJ2-7
CASSLYQGPREQYF	TGTGCCAGCAGTTTATATCAGGGCCCCCGGGAGCAGTACTTC	NA	NA	TRBV28	14	TRBJ2-7
CASSITGQFLYEQYF	TGTGCCAGTAGTATAACGGGACAATTTCTCTACGAGCAGTACTTC	NA	NA	TRBV19	15	TRBJ2-7
CASSLGAQGTEAFF	TGTGCCAGCAGCTTAGGCGCGCAGGGGACTGAAGCTTTCTTT	few	NA	TRBV7-9	14	TRBJ1-1
CASSQDLRRASNTEAFF	TGTGCCAGCAGCCAAGATTTACGCCGAGCATCGAACACTGAAGCTTTCTTT	NA	NA	TRBV3-1/TRBV3-2	17	TRBJ1-1
CASSFSTFRREASGNTIYF	TGTGCCAGCAGTTTCTCTACTTTCCGACGGGAAGCCTCTGGAAACACCATATATTTT	NA	NA	TRBV6-2/TRBV6-3	19	TRBJ1-3
CAEAGGTEAFF	TGTGCCGAAGCAGGAGGGACTGAAGCTTTCTTT	NA	NA	TRBV30	11	TRBJ1-1
CASSLVGAGKNIQYF	TGTGCCAGCAGTTTAGTTGGGGCCGGCAAAAACATTCAGTACTTC	NA	NA	TRBV27	15	TRBJ2-4
CASSLTGGRRDEQFF	TGTGCCAGCAGCTTGACAGGGGGCCGGAGGGATGAGCAGTTCTTC	NA	TRBD1	TRBV7-6	15	TRBJ2-1